This T cell receptor beta chain was identified during a study of blood T cell repertoires in COVID-19. Repertoires were generated with immunoSEQ multiplex PCR, while TCRdb's copy carries only in-frame clones and drops some. The repertoire holds fewer than 90,000 clones, roughly 86% seen once, with around 5% in the top ten. Trimming at V came to 5 bases and at J to 9 bases, leaving 8 bases not matched to a gene. The length of the CDR3 is 15 residues. Germline V CDR1 and CDR2: SGHTA, FQGNSA. This receptor was taken from a man in his fifties or sixties with active or convalescent COVID-19. J is TRBJ2-1 and V is TRBV7-2; 12 bases line up with TRBD1. The sample taken for sequencing was peripheral blood. In DNA form, the CDR3 reads TGTGCCAGCAGCCCCCCCGGGACAGGGGGCACTGAGCAGTTCTTC. Translated, it gives CASSPPGTGGTEQFF.